What follows are 31 T cell receptor beta chains derived from one specimen sequenced in a study of cytomegalovirus exposure and HLA in healthy donors. In the PCR, 60 Vbeta and 13 Jbeta primers were used. The data were produced by immunoSEQ multiplex PCR, yet TCRdb's version contains in-frame clones alone and is incomplete. There are approximately 120,000 clones in the sample; about four fifths occur only once, and 13% lies in the top ten. The sequenced material came from PBMCs. Every receptor here comes from a woman aged 55-69 years in good health and CMV-seropositive.

The rearrangement joins TRBV13 to TRBJ1-3, with no clear D. The germline gives CDR1 PRHDT, CDR2 FYEKMQ (reference sequence). V lost 7 bases to trimming and J lost 0 bases, with 13 bases between them. This CDR3 region has 15 residues. The DNA of the CDR3 is TGTGCCAGCACAAAGACGGAGGGCTCTGGAAACACCATATATTTT. Translating gives CASTKTEGSGNTIYF.

This clone came up once. The V call is TRBV11-2, the J call TRBJ2-4, with TRBD2 matching over 11 bases. After removal of 1 base from V and 1 base from J, the junction contained 3 bases not matched to a gene. Germline V gives CDR1 SGHAT, CDR2 FQNNGV. The CDR3 is made up of 17 amino acids. The CDR3 reads CASSLAASGGAKNIQYF. The CDR3 DNA is TGTGCCAGCAGCTTAGCGGCTAGCGGGGGGGCCAAAAACATTCAGTACTTC. The variable domain in full, with the rest retrieved from reference TRBV11-2 and TRBJ2-4, is EAGVAQSPRYKIIEKRQSVAFWCNPISGHATLYWYQQILGQGPKLLIQFQNNGVVDDSQLPKDRFSAERLKGVDSTLKIQPAKLEDSAVYLCASSLAASGGAKNIQYFGAGTRLSVL.

V is TRBV11-2 and J is TRBJ1-3, with TRBD1 as a possible D gene (6 bases). CDR3 size: 15 residues. CDR1 SGHAT and CDR2 FQNNGV come from the germline V gene. The V and J ends lost 4 bases and 4 bases respectively, with 14 bases between them. CDR3 in DNA: TGTGCCAGCAGCTCAACCACAGGGCCCGGAAACACCATATATTTT. Translated, it gives CASSSTTGPGNTIYF.

The genes are TRBV30 and TRBJ1-1; D is perhaps TRBD1 (6 bases). This CDR3 is built from 13 residues. Looked up from germline, CDR1 is GTSNPN and CDR2 is SVGIG (reference sequence). V was trimmed by 2 bases and J by 5 bases, leaving 12 bases between them. CDR3 bases: TGTGCCTGGAGTAAAAATAGGGGGACTGAAGCTTTCTTT. This gives the protein CAWSKNRGTEAFF.

The V call is TRBV30, the J call TRBJ2-7, with 10 bases that match TRBD1. The length of the CDR3 is 16 residues. Germline V gene sequence: CDR1 GTSNPN, CDR2 SVGIG (reference sequence). V lost 5 bases and J lost 4; bases outside the gene matches: 14. Here the CDR3 DNA reads TGTGCCTGGGACCCCAGTAGACAGGGGGCTGGGTACGAGCAGTACTTC. Its translation: CAWDPSRQGAGYEQYF.

This clone was observed a single time. The chain carries TRBV19 and TRBJ2-5; 7 bases map to TRBD2. Unmatched junction bases numbered 5, after V lost 6 bases and J lost 4 bases. Per germline, CDR1 LNHDA and CDR2 SQIVND (reference sequence). CDR3 size: 13 residues. The CDR3 reads CASSPTSSETQYF. CDR3 DNA: TGTGCCAGTAGCCCGACTAGCTCAGAGACCCAGTACTTC.

V usage is TRBV5-4 and J usage is TRBJ2-2; 11 nucleotides agree with TRBD2. V trimming: 4 bases; J trimming: 9 bases; junction bases outside the gene matches: 8. The germline V gene has CDR1 SGHNT and CDR2 YYREEE (reference sequence). The CDR3 consists of 15 residues. The CDR3 DNA sequence: TGTGCCAGCAGCCTAGCGGGGGGCGGGCCGAGGGAGCTGTTTTTT. Residues: CASSLAGGGPRELFF. Full variable domain (outside the CDR3, taken from reference TRBV5-4 and TRBJ2-2): ETGVTQSPTHLIKTRGQQVTLRCSSQSGHNTVSWYQQALGQGPQFIFQYYREEENGRGNFPPRFSGLQFPNYSSELNVNALELDDSALYLCASSLAGGGPRELFFGEGSRLTVL.

V gene TRBV5-1 combines with J gene TRBJ1-6; D ambiguous. V dropped 0 bases and J dropped 7 bases, with 11 bases sitting between them. The CDR3 loop spans 15 amino acids. CDR1 SGHRS and CDR2 YFSETQ come from the germline V gene. CDR3 nucleotide sequence: TGCGCCAGCAGCTTGGCCCCGTCGGGGAATTCACCCCTCCACTTT. It encodes CASSLAPSGNSPLHF. Full variable domain (missing parts from reference TRBV5-1 and TRBJ1-6): KAGVTQTPRYLIKTRGQQVTLSCSPISGHRSVSWYQQTPGQGLQFLFEYFSETQRNKGNFPGRFSGRQFSNSRSEMNVSTLELGDSALYLCASSLAPSGNSPLHFGNGTRLTVT.

The V gene is TRBV5-5, the J gene TRBJ1-1; 10 bases are shared with TRBD1. Trimming removed 4 bases from V and 1 base from J; junction bases left unmatched: 7. From germline, CDR1 is SGHKS and CDR2 YYEKEE (reference sequence). The CDR3 covers 16 residues. The CDR3 is CASSPDRGMGNTEAFF. The CDR3 DNA is TGTGCCAGCAGCCCGGACAGGGGGATGGGGAACACTGAAGCTTTCTTT. Looking up the rest from reference TRBV5-5 and TRBJ1-1 gives the full variable domain: DAGVTQSPTHLIKTRGQQVTLRCSPISGHKSVSWYQQVLGQGPQFIFQYYEKEERGRGNFPDRFSARQFPNYSSELNVNALLLGDSALYLCASSPDRGMGNTEAFFGQGTRLTVV.

The gene calls are TRBV4-1 and TRBJ1-1; perhaps TRBD1 as D (6 bases). This CDR3 spans 13 amino acids. Germline V CDR1 and CDR2: MGHRA, YSYEKL. V was clipped by 1 base and J by 6 bases, with 9 bases between them. The CDR3 DNA reads as TGCGCCAGCAGCCAAGCGGCAGGGGCTGAAGCTTTCTTT. Translating gives CASSQAAGAEAFF.

The chain uses TRBV5-1 and TRBJ2-7, with no clear D. The germline CDR1 and CDR2 sequences are SGHRS and YFSETQ. The CDR3 sequence is 15 residues long. Trimming removed 0 bases from V and 1 base from J, with 11 bases in between. CDR3 bases: TGCGCCAGCAGCTTGGGTCGGATCAGGTCCTACGAGCAGTACTTC. It specifies CASSLGRIRSYEQYF. The whole variable domain, filled in from reference TRBV5-1 and TRBJ2-7, reads KAGVTQTPRYLIKTRGQQVTLSCSPISGHRSVSWYQQTPGQGLQFLFEYFSETQRNKGNFPGRFSGRQFSNSRSEMNVSTLELGDSALYLCASSLGRIRSYEQYFGPGTRLTVT.

The chain recombines TRBV6-5 with TRBJ2-7; tentatively, D is TRBD2 (6 bases). Germline CDR1 MNHEY, CDR2 SVGAGI. CDR3 length: 15 residues. Trimming cost V 2 bases and J 0 bases, with 11 bases left between them. In DNA form, the CDR3 reads TGTGCCAGCAGTTACGGGACTCCTAGCTCCTACGAGCAGTACTTC. It translates to CASSYGTPSSYEQYF.

Written as DNA, the CDR3 is TGTGCCAGCAGCTTGGCGGCGGCGACCTACAATGAGCAGTTCTTC. Translated: CASSLAAATYNEQFF. V gene TRBV5-4 combines with J gene TRBJ2-1; D gene unclear. With 0 bases removed from V and 2 bases from J, the gap between germline ends came to 9 bases. The CDR3 has 15 amino acids. Germline CDR1 reads SGHNT; CDR2 reads YYREEE (reference sequence).

The genes are TRBV7-2 and TRBJ1-5, with TRBD1 matching 9 bases. V trimming: 5 bases; J trimming: 5 bases; junction bases outside the gene matches: 10. Looked up from germline, CDR1 is SGHTA and CDR2 is FQGNSA. The CDR3 has 16 amino acids. In nucleotides, the CDR3 is TGTGCCAGCAGCCCTCGGTCCGGGACAGGGTATCAGCCCCAGCATTTT. It yields the protein CASSPRSGTGYQPQHF.

This chain joins TRBV19 and TRBJ1-1, with D unclear. Trimming left V 6 bases short and J 0 bases short, with 14 bases between. The CDR3 consists of 15 residues. From germline, CDR1 is LNHDA and CDR2 SQIVND (reference sequence). The CDR3 region has the DNA TGTGCCAGTAGCACGGCAGGATTCATGAACACTGAAGCTTTCTTT. Translating it yields CASSTAGFMNTEAFF.

This rearrangement joins TRBV10-3 to TRBJ2-5; the match to TRBD1 covers 8 bases. This CDR3 has 14 residues. Germline V gene data show CDR1 as ENHRY and CDR2 as SYGVKD. V was clipped by 3 bases and J by 6 bases; unmatched bases: 6. CDR3 DNA sequence: TGTGCCATCAGTGACACAGGGGGAACCAAGACCCAGTACTTC. This translates into CAISDTGGTKTQYF.

This chain joins TRBV18 and TRBJ1-6; tentatively, D is TRBD1 (6 bases). Germline V gene lookup returns CDR1 KGHSH and CDR2 LQKENI. The CDR3 consists of 14 residues. V shed 5 bases and J shed 4 bases, with 9 bases lying between them. Here the CDR3 reads CASSADRYNSPLHF. CDR3 DNA sequence: TGTGCCAGCTCAGCAGACAGGTATAATTCACCCCTCCACTTT.

This rearrangement joins TRBV30 to TRBJ2-5; TRBD2 matches 14 bases. V was pared by 4 bases and J by 5 bases, with 3 bases of the junction left unmatched. The CDR3 extends over 14 amino acids. Germline V gene data show CDR1 as GTSNPN and CDR2 as SVGIG (reference sequence). The DNA of the CDR3 is TGTGCCTGGACCGGGACTAGCGGGAGTGAGACCCAGTACTTC. Amino acid sequence: CAWTGTSGSETQYF.

The rearrangement uses TRBV30 and TRBJ1-4; 12 bases map to TRBD1. This CDR3 region has 15 residues. Per the germline V gene, CDR1 is GTSNPN and CDR2 is SVGIG (reference sequence). V trimming: 8 bases; J trimming: 8 bases; junction bases outside the gene matches: 12. The CDR3 DNA reads as TGTGCCGGGGGGGGACAGGGGGCGATTCGAGAAAAACTGTTTTTT. Translating it yields CAGGGQGAIREKLFF.

The chain's CDR3 is CASSQSARGVDSGANVLTF. The CDR3 region has the DNA TGCGCCAGCAGTCAATCGGCCCGCGGAGTCGACTCTGGGGCCAACGTCCTGACTTTC. This chain connects TRBV23-1 to TRBJ2-6; D call uncertain. TRBV23-1 counts as an open reading frame of uncertain function. The CDR3 runs to 19 residues. V gave up 0 bases and J gave up 0 bases, with 15 bases separating them.

Notes on this clone: The junction differs from germline at one of its ends, possibly a read error. The V gene is TRBV30, the J gene TRBJ2-7; a weak D match, TRBD1 (6 bases). CDR3 length equals 19 residues. Germline V lookup: CDR1 GTSNPN, CDR2 SVGIG (reference sequence). The CDR3 DNA is TGTGCCTGGAGACCCCACCCCTACCTCAGACAGGACACCTCCTACGAGCGGTACTTC. Translation: CAWRPHPYLRQDTSYERYF.

The rearrangement uses TRBV29-1 and TRBJ2-7; D not resolved. The CDR3 extends over 13 amino acids. The germline V gene encodes CDR1 SQVTM and CDR2 ANQGSEA. The V end was cut by 4 bases, the J end by 2 bases, with 12 bases between. CDR3 sequence reads: CSVGLPGTYEQYF. The CDR3 coding sequence is TGCAGCGTTGGGTTGCCAGGAACCTACGAGCAGTACTTC.

This chain links TRBV29-1 with TRBJ2-5; D remains unclear. The germline gives CDR1 SQVTM, CDR2 ANQGSEA. The CDR3 length is 12 residues. V lost 6 bases to trimming and J lost 3 bases, with 11 bases between them. The CDR3 sequence is CSVSQIEETQYF. The CDR3 coding sequence is TGCAGCGTCTCTCAGATCGAAGAGACCCAGTACTTC.

The J gene is TRBJ2-3, the V gene TRBV5-4; maybe TRBD2 (6 bases). The CDR3 has 14 amino acids. Deletions cut 0 bases from V and 2 bases from J, with 7 bases between. Per germline, CDR1 SGHNT and CDR2 YYREEE (reference sequence). The CDR3 DNA reads TGTGCCAGCAGCTTGGGCGGGAACACAGATACGCAGTATTTT. Its translation is CASSLGGNTDTQYF.

The chain is built from TRBV2 and TRBJ1-2; D is perhaps TRBD1 (5 bases). This CDR3 has 14 amino acids. The germline gives CDR1 SNHLY, CDR2 FYNNEI. V gave up 5 bases and J gave up 0 bases, with 10 bases separating them. The CDR3 DNA reads TGTGCCAGCAGTTCGGACATTACTAACTATGGCTACACCTTC. Translating gives CASSSDITNYGYTF.

V gene TRBV5-8 combines with J gene TRBJ2-3, with 8 positions matching TRBD1. There are 15 residues in the CDR3. Trimming removed 0 bases from V and 4 bases from J; junction bases left unmatched: 4. Germline CDR1 is SGHTS and CDR2 is YDEGEE. CDR3 sequence: CASSLGQGAPDTQYF. DNA of the CDR3: TGTGCCAGCAGCTTGGGGCAGGGGGCCCCAGATACGCAGTATTTT.

The chain joins TRBV30 to TRBJ2-1; 13 nucleotides agree with TRBD2. Per germline, CDR1 GTSNPN and CDR2 SVGIG (reference sequence). This CDR3 has 13 residues. V was pared by 8 bases and J by 12 bases, with 10 bases of the junction left unmatched. This CDR3 is CARTSGGDLRQFF. Here the CDR3 DNA reads TGTGCCCGTACTAGCGGGGGGGATTTAAGGCAGTTCTTC.

The V call is TRBV4-3, the J call TRBJ1-1, with D possibly being TRBD1 (6 bases). Trimming removed 5 bases from V and 1 base from J, with 14 bases in between. The CDR3 covers 15 residues. CDR1 is LGHNA and CDR2 is YSLEER in the germline V gene. The CDR3 region is CASSSGGGPNTEAFF. In DNA, the CDR3 is TGCGCCAGCAGCTCGGGAGGGGGGCCGAACACTGAAGCTTTCTTT.

On this clone itself: This same CDR3 is encoded by further DNA sequences in the sample. This sequence joins TRBV2 and TRBJ1-6; 8 nucleotides line up with TRBD1. After removal of 5 bases from V and 9 bases from J, the junction contained 6 bases not matched to a gene. CDR3 length equals 14 residues. Germline V gives CDR1 SNHLY, CDR2 FYNNEI. This CDR3 reads CASSLTGVASPLHF. The DNA for the CDR3 is TGTGCCAGCAGTCTGACAGGGGTGGCTTCACCCCTCCACTTT.

This clone is a singleton in its sample. The chain couples TRBV5-8 to TRBJ2-3; unclear D gene. This CDR3 is 12 amino acids long. Trimming removed 0 bases at V and 6 bases at J, with 5 bases between. Looked up from germline, CDR1 is SGHTS and CDR2 is YDEGEE. The DNA of the CDR3 is TGTGCCAGCAGCTTGGCCCGTGATACGCAGTATTTT. Protein: CASSLARDTQYF.

J is TRBJ1-6 and V is TRBV6-5; 7 bases are a match to TRBD1. Germline V gene data show CDR1 as MNHEY and CDR2 as SVGAGI. CDR3 length equals 15 residues. Trimming removed 7 bases from V and 8 bases from J; junction bases left unmatched: 11. CDR3 DNA sequence: TGTGCCAGCACCCCTATAGGGGGCAGGGATTCACCCCTCCACTTT. Protein sequence: CASTPIGGRDSPLHF.